The 9 T cell receptor beta chains reported below all come from one sample, sequenced in a study of memory CD4+ T cells and cytomegalovirus serostatus. Repertoires were generated with immunoSEQ multiplex PCR, while TCRdb's copy carries only in-frame clones and drops some. The table shows some 59,000 clones, with around 86% occurring only once. The sort gate was single viable CD3+CD4+CD8-CD45RO+ cells for memory CD4+ T cells. The sample comprised memory CD4+ T cells from blood. These receptors came from an adult in good health and CMV-seronegative.

This sequence joins TRBV4-1 and TRBJ2-6; 7 nucleotides align to TRBD1. Losses at the gene ends were 0 bases for V and 4 bases for J; bases not matched to a gene: 6. This CDR3 spans 17 amino acids. Germline V gene data show CDR1 as MGHRA and CDR2 as YSYEKL. The CDR3, as DNA: TGCGCCAGCAGCCAAGAGGAACAGGGGTCCGGGGCCAACGTCCTGACTTTC. Encoded protein: CASSQEEQGSGANVLTF.

This clone has just a few counts. The chain has TRBV30 and TRBJ1-1; weak D call: TRBD1 (5 bases). The CDR3 is made up of 12 amino acids. CDR1 is GTSNPN, CDR2 SVGIG, per germline (reference sequence). The V and J ends lost 8 bases and 7 bases respectively, with 17 bases between them. The CDR3 sequence: CARHARDGEAFF. CDR3 sequence (DNA): TGTGCCCGCCACGCACGGGACGGTGAAGCTTTCTTT.

The V gene is TRBV11-2, the J gene TRBJ2-5; 12 bases are a match to TRBD2. CDR3 size: 17 residues. Germline CDR1 is SGHAT and CDR2 is FQNNGV. J was trimmed by 7 bases and V by 5 bases; bases with no gene match: 14. In DNA form, the CDR3 reads TGTGCCAGCAGCCCTATAGCGGGACTAGCGGGCAAGGGGACCCAGTACTTC. It translates to CASSPIAGLAGKGTQYF.

The chain couples TRBV11-1 to TRBJ2-7; 9 nucleotides agree with TRBD2. The CDR3 spans 14 residues. J gave up 1 base and V 3 bases, and 1 base lay outside the gene matches. CDR1 is SGHAT and CDR2 is FQDESV in the germline V gene (reference sequence). The CDR3 region has the DNA TGTGCCAGCAGCTTGCTAGCGGGGTCCTACGAGCAGTACTTC. Its protein is CASSLLAGSYEQYF.

The V gene is TRBV11-2, the J gene TRBJ2-7; D remains ambiguous. V lost 5 bases and J lost 5, with 10 bases in between. In germline, CDR1 is SGHAT, CDR2 FQNNGV. The CDR3 is 12 amino acids. The CDR3 reads CASSPKRNEQYF. For the CDR3, the DNA is TGTGCCAGCAGCCCCAAACGAAACGAGCAGTACTTC. The full variable domain, rest sourced from reference TRBV11-2 and TRBJ2-7, is EAGVAQSPRYKIIEKRQSVAFWCNPISGHATLYWYQQILGQGPKLLIQFQNNGVVDDSQLPKDRFSAERLKGVDSTLKIQPAKLEDSAVYLCASSPKRNEQYFGPGTRLTVT.

The chain combines TRBV4-1 with TRBJ2-5; the match to TRBD2 covers 10 bases. Per the germline V gene, CDR1 is MGHRA and CDR2 is YSYEKL. After removal of 1 base from V and 5 bases from J, the junction contained 4 bases not matched to a gene. The CDR3 is 15 amino acids. The CDR3 protein is CASSQAAGGLETQYF. Here the CDR3 DNA reads TGCGCCAGCAGCCAAGCAGCGGGAGGGCTGGAGACCCAGTACTTC.

The chain uses TRBV5-6 and TRBJ2-4, with D perhaps TRBD1 (6 bases). The germline gives CDR1 SGHDT, CDR2 YYEEEE. The V and J ends lost 3 bases and 12 bases respectively, with 16 bases between them. This CDR3 spans 13 amino acids. This CDR3 is CASSSTGNSHQYF. The DNA for the CDR3 is TGTGCCAGCAGCTCTACAGGGAATTCGCATCAGTACTTC.

The chain employs TRBV7-3 and TRBJ1-2, with 9 positions matching TRBD1. The germline V gene has CDR1 SGHTA and CDR2 FQGTGA. The CDR3 sequence is 12 residues long. After removal of 9 bases from V and 2 bases from J, the junction contained 1 base not matched to a gene. CDR3 protein: CASGTGNYGYTF. CDR3 nucleotides: TGTGCCAGTGGGACAGGGAACTATGGCTACACCTTC.

This clone was picked up a small number of times. This chain uses TRBV6-5 with TRBJ1-6, with a weak D call TRBD1 (5 bases). Germline V gives CDR1 MNHEY, CDR2 SVGAGI. Trimming left V 2 bases short and J 9 bases short, with 8 bases between. The CDR3 runs to 13 residues. CDR3 nucleotides: TGTGCCAGCAGTTACAGGGGTAGTTCACCCCTCCACTTT. This sequence encodes CASSYRGSSPLHF.